One and the same sample provided the 30 T cell receptor beta chains below, sequenced in a study of siplizumab effects on memory and regulatory T cells. Sequencing used immunoSEQ multiplex PCR; TCRdb keeps in-frame clones, though not all of them. The table records approximately 20,000 clones, about 40% of them present only once. Researchers cocultured the mixed lymphocyte reaction cells at 37°C for five to six days. No antigen has been assigned to these receptors. The sample taken for sequencing was CFSE-low (dividing) CD4+ T cells sorted from an allogeneic mixed lymphocyte reaction. All receptors derive from a human donor in good health; the cells came from an allogeneic mixed lymphocyte reaction. Some clones in this sample may be carry-over from other donors' samples.

The table lists this clone with a count of one. The genes are TRBV10-1 and TRBJ2-1; D gene ambiguous. The germline CDR1 and CDR2 sequences are WNHNN and SYGVQD (reference sequence). Trimming shortened V by 5 bases and J by 6 bases, and 11 bases separated the two germline ends. This CDR3 region has 13 residues. This CDR3 is CASSFLGGNEQFF. The CDR3 coding sequence is TGCGCCAGCAGTTTTTTGGGTGGCAATGAGCAGTTCTTC.

V usage is TRBV11-2 and J usage is TRBJ2-3, with D unclear. The CDR3 is 12 amino acids. Trimming took 3 bases from V and 5 from J, leaving 6 bases between them. Germline CDR1 is SGHAT and CDR2 is FQNNGV. The CDR3 loop is CASSFAGDTQYF. The CDR3 nucleotides are TGTGCCAGCAGCTTCGCAGGAGATACGCAGTATTTT.

This clone was counted a single time. Here the CDR3 DNA reads TGTGCAGGTACACAGGGATCGGATCAGCCCCAGCATTTT. This translates into CAGTQGSDQPQHF. The chain joins TRBV6-1 to TRBJ1-5; possibly TRBD1 for D (6 bases). The CDR3 covers 13 residues. Germline CDR1 is MNHNS and CDR2 is SASEGT.

This sequence joins TRBV5-5 and TRBJ2-7; TRBD2 might be the D (5 bases). CDR3 length: 15 amino acids. CDR1 is SGHKS and CDR2 is YYEKEE in the germline V gene (reference sequence). Trimming removed 0 bases from V and 6 bases from J, with 16 bases in between. CDR3 in amino acids: CASSLAPGLSGEQYF. Here the CDR3 DNA reads TGTGCCAGCAGCTTGGCCCCCGGACTCTCGGGCGAGCAGTACTTC.

By sample fraction, this clone is medium-sized. V is TRBV2 and J is TRBJ1-4, with TRBD1 identical over 9 bases. CDR3 size: 15 residues. Germline assignment: CDR1 SNHLY and CDR2 FYNNEI. The V segment lost 4 bases and the J segment 5 bases; nucleotides outside the gene matches: 5. The CDR3 coding sequence is TGTGCCAGCAGTGTTGGGGGGACAGGGAATGAAAAACTGTTTTTT. As protein: CASSVGGTGNEKLFF.

The chain joins TRBV4-1 to TRBJ2-6, with D unresolved. Between the trimmed V and J ends, which lost 3 bases and 0 bases, there was a span of 15 bases. Germline CDR1 MGHRA, CDR2 YSYEKL. The CDR3 runs to 18 residues. CDR3 sequence reads: CASSHPEQMYSGANVLTF. CDR3 DNA sequence: TGCGCCAGCAGCCACCCGGAACAGATGTACTCTGGGGCCAACGTCCTGACTTTC.

The V call is TRBV19, the J call TRBJ1-1, with D hard to call. From germline, CDR1 is LNHDA and CDR2 SQIVND (reference sequence). The CDR3 extends over 14 amino acids. Trimming cost V 7 bases and J 5 bases, with 17 bases left between them. The CDR3 reads CASTTQWGRTEAFF. The CDR3 DNA follows: TGTGCCAGTACGACCCAGTGGGGTCGGACTGAAGCTTTCTTT.

This chain joins TRBV11-2 and TRBJ2-7; D is unresolved. Per germline, CDR1 SGHAT and CDR2 FQNNGV. The germline V and J ends were trimmed by 5 bases and 4 bases, with 15 bases remaining between them. The CDR3 has 14 amino acids. The CDR3 here is CASSPRVGRYEQYF. The CDR3 DNA is TGTGCCAGCAGCCCTCGGGTGGGTCGGTACGAGCAGTACTTC.

V and J are TRBV14 and TRBJ2-5; no firm D call. The CDR3 sequence is 12 residues long. V lost 3 bases to trimming and J lost 10 bases, with 12 bases between them. Germline loops: CDR1 SGHDN, CDR2 FVKESK. The CDR3, as DNA: TGTGCCAGCAGCCACCTCCAGACCTACCAGTACTTC. Amino acid sequence: CASSHLQTYQYF.

This clone was picked up a small number of times. V usage is TRBV7-9 and J usage is TRBJ2-1; D perhaps matches TRBD1 (5 bases). The CDR3 has 15 amino acids. V lost 4 bases and J lost 0, with 10 bases in between. The germline V gene has CDR1 SEHNR and CDR2 FQNEAQ (reference sequence). Here the CDR3 DNA reads TGTGCCAGCAGCTGGCAGGGTTACTCCTACAATGAGCAGTTCTTC. It yields the protein CASSWQGYSYNEQFF.

This clone was picked up many times. The rearrangement uses TRBV6-5 and TRBJ2-3; tentative D call: TRBD2 (5 bases). Germline lookup yields CDR1 MNHEY and CDR2 SVGAGI. The CDR3 runs 15 residues. The V end lost 0 bases, the J end lost 4 bases, and 11 bases lay between the germline ends. The CDR3 is CASSYSRVGPDTQYF. The CDR3 DNA sequence: TGTGCCAGCAGTTACTCGAGGGTTGGTCCAGATACGCAGTATTTT.

The rearrangement joins TRBV4-2 to TRBJ2-6; D is ambiguous. The CDR3 is 15 residues long. Germline loops: CDR1 LGHNA, CDR2 YNFKEQ. The V gene lost 5 bases and the J gene lost 0 bases, with 8 bases spanning the gap. CDR3 DNA sequence: TGTGCCAGCAGCTTGGCCCTCTCTGGGGCCAACGTCCTGACTTTC. The encoded protein is CASSLALSGANVLTF.

This chain joins TRBV25-1 and TRBJ1-3; weak D call: TRBD1 (5 bases). The germline gives CDR1 MGHDK, CDR2 SYGVNS. V was cut by 6 bases and J by 0 bases, with 12 bases left in between. The CDR3 has 15 amino acids. The CDR3: CASSRGTDSGNTIYF. CDR3 DNA sequence: TGTGCCAGCAGCCGGGGCACGGACTCTGGAAACACCATATATTTT. The whole variable domain, remainder taken from reference TRBV25-1 and TRBJ1-3, is EADIYQTPRYLVIGTGKKITLECSQTMGHDKMYWYQQDPGMELHLIHYSYGVNSTEKGDLSSESTVSRIRTEHFPLTLESARPSHTSQYLCASSRGTDSGNTIYFGEGSWLTVV.

The chain couples TRBV11-3 to TRBJ2-7, with D unclear. Germline lookup yields CDR1 SGHNT and CDR2 YENEEA. V gave up 0 bases and J gave up 3 bases, with 6 bases separating them. There are 13 residues in the CDR3. The CDR3 DNA sequence: TGTGCCAGCAGCTTAGATCAAAGCTACGAGCAGTACTTC. Translating gives CASSLDQSYEQYF.

The chain carries TRBV6-5 and TRBJ1-2; D remains unclear. Trimming stripped 7 bases from V and 0 bases from J, with 3 bases between. The germline CDR1 and CDR2 sequences are MNHEY and SVGAGI. The CDR3 contains 11 residues. The CDR3: CASKANYGYTF. CDR3 DNA: TGTGCCAGCAAAGCTAACTATGGCTACACCTTC.

V and J are TRBV27 and TRBJ2-1; 8 positions match TRBD1. Trimming removed 11 bases from V and 4 bases from J; junction bases left unmatched: 7. This CDR3 is 13 amino acids long. Germline CDR1 MNHEY, CDR2 SMNVEV (reference sequence). CDR3 DNA sequence: TGTGCCGTCAGGGGGCTTACTTACAATGAGCAGTTCTTC. Protein product: CAVRGLTYNEQFF.

This clone was detected only a few times. The chain has TRBV23-1 and TRBJ2-7; 8 bases fit TRBD1. TRBV23-1 has ORF status, its function being uncertain. V lost 7 bases, J lost 1 base, and 24 bases stayed unmatched. This CDR3 comprises 20 residues. The CDR3 bases are TGCGCCAGCACCCATCTTGTCCTGACAGGGGCGACGAGGCTTTCCTACGAGCAGTACTTC. Its protein is CASTHLVLTGATRLSYEQYF.

The V and J genes are TRBV6-6 and TRBJ1-1, with D possibly matching TRBD1 (5 bases). The germline V gene encodes CDR1 MNHNY and CDR2 SVGAGI (reference sequence). Trimming pared 10 bases from V and 11 bases from J, leaving 26 bases between. This CDR3 contains 14 residues. The CDR3 bases are TGTGCCACCGGGACCGACAGACCGTCCACAGCCGCTTTCTTT. This gives the protein CATGTDRPSTAAFF.

A few counts support this clone. The rearrangement links TRBV27 to TRBJ2-6; D unclear. Germline V CDR1 and CDR2: MNHEY, SMNVEV (reference sequence). The CDR3 sequence is 17 residues long. V lost 1 base, J lost 0 bases, and 10 bases lay in between. The CDR3 loop is CASSLLGGRSGANVLTF. Here the CDR3 DNA reads TGTGCCAGCAGTTTATTGGGCGGACGCTCTGGGGCCAACGTCCTGACTTTC. Complete variable domain (other parts from reference TRBV27 and TRBJ2-6): EAQVTQNPRYLITVTGKKLTVTCSQNMNHEYMSWYRQDPGLGLRQIYYSMNVEVTDKGDVPEGYKVSRKEKRNFPLILESPSPNQTSLYFCASSLLGGRSGANVLTFGAGSRLTVL.

The chain is built from TRBV19 and TRBJ2-3; weak D call: TRBD1 (5 bases). The CDR3 is 15 amino acids. Trimming took 4 bases from V and 2 from J, leaving 13 bases between them. CDR1 and CDR2 from the germline V gene are LNHDA and SQIVND (reference sequence). The CDR3 reads CASSKGPPPTDTQYF. The CDR3 DNA reads as TGTGCCAGTAGTAAGGGGCCTCCCCCCACAGATACGCAGTATTTT.

This clone has more than one count but fewer than ten. The CDR3 DNA reads TGTGCCAGAAGACAGGTTAGGGCCTATGGCTACACCTTC. Protein product: CARRQVRAYGYTF. The V call is TRBV19, the J call TRBJ1-2, with D perhaps matching TRBD1 (6 bases). Germline CDR1 LNHDA, CDR2 SQIVND (reference sequence). The CDR3 sequence is 13 residues long. The V end lost 9 bases, the J end lost 4 bases, and 15 bases lay between the germline ends.

V is TRBV11-2 and J is TRBJ1-5; D unresolved. The V end was cut by 0 bases, the J end by 1 base, with 7 bases between. This CDR3 region has 15 residues. Germline CDR1 SGHAT, CDR2 FQNNGV. The CDR3 loop reads CASSLDGKSNQPQHF. CDR3 DNA sequence: TGTGCCAGCAGCTTAGATGGAAAGAGCAATCAGCCCCAGCATTTT. The full variable domain, with the rest looked up from reference TRBV11-2 and TRBJ1-5, is EAGVAQSPRYKIIEKRQSVAFWCNPISGHATLYWYQQILGQGPKLLIQFQNNGVVDDSQLPKDRFSAERLKGVDSTLKIQPAKLEDSAVYLCASSLDGKSNQPQHFGDGTRLSIL.

In its sample, this clone is medium-sized (0.01 to 0.1%). V and J are TRBV7-9 and TRBJ1-2; D perhaps matches TRBD1 (6 bases). This CDR3 is built from 14 residues. Trimming took off 1 base at V and 8 bases at J, with 14 bases between the two ends. Germline V gene sequence: CDR1 SEHNR, CDR2 FQNEAQ (reference sequence). The CDR3 protein is CASSLVPAGAGYTF. The CDR3 coding sequence is TGTGCCAGCAGCTTAGTCCCGGCAGGGGCAGGCTACACCTTC.

This clone was counted between two and nine times. The gene calls are TRBV6-5 and TRBJ2-5, with 8 bases fitting TRBD1. The V gene's germline CDR1 is MNHEY and CDR2 SVGAGI. There are 13 residues in the CDR3. V trimming: 6 bases; J trimming: 5 bases; junction bases outside the gene matches: 5. The CDR3 spells CASSRQGRETQYF. The DNA for the CDR3 is TGTGCCAGCAGCCGACAGGGGCGCGAGACCCAGTACTTC.

This clone is medium-sized. As DNA, the CDR3 is TGTGCCAGCAGCGCGGGGGTCCCCAATTCACCCCTCCACTTT. It translates to CASSAGVPNSPLHF. J is TRBJ1-6 and V is TRBV7-2; perhaps TRBD1 as D (5 bases). CDR3 size: 14 residues. The germline CDR1 and CDR2 sequences are SGHTA and FQGNSA. V was pared by 5 bases and J by 7 bases, with 12 bases between. Full variable domain (remainder filled in from reference TRBV7-2 and TRBJ1-6): GAGVSQSPSNKVTEKGKDVELRCDPISGHTALYWYRQSLGQGLEFLIYFQGNSAPDKSGLPSDRFSAERTGGSVSTLTIQRTQQEDSAVYLCASSAGVPNSPLHFGNGTRLTVT.

As DNA, the CDR3 is TGTGCCACCAGCAGAGAAGGGACAGTGGCGGGCGAGCAGTACTTC. Its protein is CATSREGTVAGEQYF. V gene TRBV15 combines with J gene TRBJ2-7; 7 bases agree with TRBD1. The germline gives CDR1 LNHNV, CDR2 YYDKDF (reference sequence). The CDR3 runs 15 residues. V shed 0 bases and J 6 bases; nucleotides not matched to a gene: 8. The full variable domain, its missing parts supplied by reference TRBV15 and TRBJ2-7, is DAMVIQNPRYQVTQFGKPVTLSCSQTLNHNVMYWYQQKSSQAPKLLFHYYDKDFNNEADTPDNFQSRRPNTSFCFLDIRSPGLGDTAMYLCATSREGTVAGEQYFGPGTRLTVT.

CDR3 amino acids: CASSIWLAETQYF. The CDR3 DNA follows: TGTGCCAGTAGTATCTGGCTAGCGGAGACCCAGTACTTC. The rearrangement links TRBV19 to TRBJ2-5; D might be TRBD2 (6 bases). The CDR3 extends over 13 amino acids. V lost 3 bases and J lost 5, with 10 bases in between. Germline V gene sequence: CDR1 LNHDA, CDR2 SQIVND (reference sequence). The variable domain in full, with the rest retrieved from reference TRBV19 and TRBJ2-5, is DGGITQSPKYLFRKEGQNVTLSCEQNLNHDAMYWYRQDPGQGLRLIYYSQIVNDFQKGDIAEGYSVSREKKESFPLTVTSAQKNPTAFYLCASSIWLAETQYFGPGTRLLVL.

As for this clone: An end of the junction does not agree with germline; a read error may underlie this. The chain combines TRBV6-6 with TRBJ2-7; D may be TRBD2 (5 bases). The germline V gene has CDR1 MNHNY and CDR2 SVGAGI (reference sequence). CDR3 length equals 15 residues. The CDR3: CASSNSARAGYEQYF. CDR3 in DNA: TGTGCCAGCAGTAACTCCGCGAGGGCAGGCTACGAGCAGTACTTC.

This clone is termed medium-sized. This chain links TRBV7-9 with TRBJ1-2; D unclear. V dropped 1 base and J dropped 7 bases, with 13 bases sitting between them. This CDR3 contains 14 residues. From germline, CDR1 is SEHNR and CDR2 FQNEAQ (reference sequence). CDR3 protein: CASSLGGRLGGYTF. Written as DNA, the CDR3 is TGTGCCAGCAGCTTAGGAGGTCGGTTGGGTGGCTACACCTTC.

The chain has TRBV5-1 and TRBJ1-6; D possibly corresponds to TRBD1 (6 bases). V lost 3 bases, J lost 10 bases, and 11 bases lay in between. CDR3 length equals 13 residues. From germline, CDR1 is SGHRS and CDR2 YFSETQ. The DNA of the CDR3 is TGCGCCAGCAGCTACAGGGCAGGCTCACCCCTCCACTTT. It specifies CASSYRAGSPLHF.